This T cell receptor beta chain was found in a study of OX40 agonist ivuxolimab in advanced cancers. The length of the CDR3 is 17 residues. Germline V gene lookup returns CDR1 SGDLS and CDR2 YYNGEE. Trimming removed 2 bases at V and 4 bases at J, with 22 bases between. The protocol was immunoSEQ multiplex PCR, while the TCRdb copy is restricted to in-frame clones and leaves out a portion. This table holds 65,000 to 75,000 clones, about 91% found once. The rearrangement links TRBV9 to TRBJ2-7; no clear D gene. The receptor was isolated from an adult with an advanced solid tumor such as melanoma, head and neck, liver or kidney cancer. Here the sequenced sample was CD4+ or CD8+ T cells sorted from blood, taken in a trial of the OX40 agonist ivuxolimab. CDR3 protein: CASSVEPDPLFSYEQYF. The CDR3 DNA reads as TGTGCCAGCAGCGTTGAGCCCGATCCCTTATTTTCATACGAGCAGTACTTC.